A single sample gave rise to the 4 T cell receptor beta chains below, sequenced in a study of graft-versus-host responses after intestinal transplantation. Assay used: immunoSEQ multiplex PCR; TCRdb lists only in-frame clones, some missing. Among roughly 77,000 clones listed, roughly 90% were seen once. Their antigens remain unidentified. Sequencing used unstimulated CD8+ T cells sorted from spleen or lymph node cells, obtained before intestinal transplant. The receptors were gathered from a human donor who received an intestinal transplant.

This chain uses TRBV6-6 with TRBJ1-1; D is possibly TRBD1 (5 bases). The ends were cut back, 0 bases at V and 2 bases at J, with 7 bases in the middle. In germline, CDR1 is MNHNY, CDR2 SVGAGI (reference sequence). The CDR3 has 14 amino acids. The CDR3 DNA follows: TGTGCCAGCAGTTACTCGGGGGGAAACACTGAAGCTTTCTTT. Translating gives CASSYSGGNTEAFF.

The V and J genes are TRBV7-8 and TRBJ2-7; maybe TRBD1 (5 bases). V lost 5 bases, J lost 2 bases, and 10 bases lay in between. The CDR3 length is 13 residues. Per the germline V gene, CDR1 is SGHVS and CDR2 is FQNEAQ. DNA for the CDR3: TGTGCCAGCAGCCCCTCCAGGGCCTACGAGCAGTACTTC. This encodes CASSPSRAYEQYF.

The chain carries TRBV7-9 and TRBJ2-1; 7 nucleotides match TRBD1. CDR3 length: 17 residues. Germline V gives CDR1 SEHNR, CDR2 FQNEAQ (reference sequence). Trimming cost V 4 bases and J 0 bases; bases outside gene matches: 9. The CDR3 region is CASSSPGTVSSYNEQFF. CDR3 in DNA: TGTGCCAGCAGCTCCCCCGGGACAGTTAGCTCCTACAATGAGCAGTTCTTC.

The CDR3 here is CASSVGADRGYTEAFF. The CDR3 DNA follows: TGTGCCAGCAGCGTGGGGGCGGACAGGGGTTACACTGAAGCTTTCTTT. This chain uses TRBV9 with TRBJ1-1; 9 bases fit TRBD1. Germline V CDR1 and CDR2: SGDLS, YYNGEE. V trimming: 2 bases; J trimming: 3 bases; junction bases outside the gene matches: 8. The CDR3 length is 16 residues.